The 2 T cell receptor beta chains below all came from one sample that was sequenced in a study of blood T cell repertoires in COVID-19. Sequenced by immunoSEQ multiplex PCR; TCRdb stores in-frame clones only, minus some. The sample has some 250,000 clones; 70% to 90% are singletons. Sequences were obtained from peripheral blood. Every receptor here comes from a woman younger than 45 who had recovered from COVID-19.

This chain uses TRBV7-6 with TRBJ2-1, with D unresolved. The CDR3 loop spans 13 amino acids. Trimming cost V 1 base and J 8 bases, with 9 bases left between them. Germline CDR1 reads SGHVS; CDR2 reads FNYEAQ. The CDR3 is CASSLGLGDEQFF. CDR3 DNA: TGTGCCAGCAGCTTAGGCCTGGGCGATGAGCAGTTCTTC.

The gene calls are TRBV2 and TRBJ1-6, with a weak D call TRBD1 (6 bases). Germline CDR1 SNHLY, CDR2 FYNNEI. With 4 bases removed from V and 12 bases from J, the gap between germline ends came to 10 bases. The CDR3 length is 12 residues. The chain's CDR3 is CASSGQDRPLHF. As DNA, the CDR3 is TGTGCCAGCAGTGGACAGGATAGACCCCTCCACTTT.